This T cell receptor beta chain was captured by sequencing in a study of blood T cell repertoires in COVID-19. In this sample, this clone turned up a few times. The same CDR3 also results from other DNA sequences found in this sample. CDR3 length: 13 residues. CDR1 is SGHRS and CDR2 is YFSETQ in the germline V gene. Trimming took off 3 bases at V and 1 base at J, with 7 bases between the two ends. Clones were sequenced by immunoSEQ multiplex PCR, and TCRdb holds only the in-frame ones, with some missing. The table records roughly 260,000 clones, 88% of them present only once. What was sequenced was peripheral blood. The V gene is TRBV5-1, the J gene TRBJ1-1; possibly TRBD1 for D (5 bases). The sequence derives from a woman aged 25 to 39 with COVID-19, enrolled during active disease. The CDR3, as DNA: TGCGCCAGCAGCTCCACAGGGAACACTGAAGCTTTCTTT. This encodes CASSSTGNTEAFF.